The 10 T cell receptor beta chains in this list originate from one sample, sequenced in a study of shared clonotypes between healthy human individuals (dated by TCRdb to about 2020). The library was made by the immunoSEQ multiplex PCR assay. The table comes from immuneACCESS by way of TCRdb, which keeps in-frame sequences with V and J called. Part of the clones is missing from these tables; in studies checked, under half for an unresolved V gene and the rest for unknown reasons. The sample yields approximately 1,500,000 clones; around 97% were counted once. Of the sample, over 1% falls within the top ten clones. Input material: naive CD4+ T cells sorted from blood. What this sample's cell subset or site label stands for: CD45RA+ positively selected. The origin of the receptors is a man aged 30 to 45 in good health.

The gene calls are TRBV25-1 and TRBJ2-1; D perhaps matches TRBD2 (6 bases). The V end was cut by 3 bases, the J end by 9 bases, with 12 bases between. The CDR3 consists of 13 residues. Germline V gene lookup returns CDR1 MGHDK and CDR2 SYGVNS. CDR3 sequence reads: CASSESPEGEQFF. The CDR3, as DNA: TGTGCCAGCAGTGAGTCCCCGGAGGGTGAGCAGTTCTTC.

Only one count was recorded for this clone. The chain carries TRBV5-6 and TRBJ2-1; either TRBD1 or TRBD2 may fit D (5 bases each). This CDR3 is built from 14 residues. The germline V and J ends were trimmed by 6 bases and 2 bases, with 12 bases remaining between them. Germline lookup yields CDR1 SGHDT and CDR2 YYEEEE. CDR3 protein: CASTPQGPYNEQFF. The CDR3 DNA sequence: TGTGCCAGCACCCCTCAGGGACCCTACAATGAGCAGTTCTTC. The full variable domain, completed using reference TRBV5-6 and TRBJ2-1, is DAGVTQSPTHLIKTRGQQVTLRCSPKSGHDTVSWYQQALGQGPQFIFQYYEEEERQRGNFPDRFSGHQFPNYSSELNVNALLLGDSALYLCASTPQGPYNEQFFGPGTRLTVL.

Notes on this clone: The sample has other DNA sequences that encode this CDR3 too. The rearrangement joins TRBV28 to TRBJ1-5; D uncertain. There are 11 residues in the CDR3. With 6 bases removed from V and 9 bases from J, the gap between germline ends came to 9 bases. Germline V gene sequence: CDR1 MDHEN, CDR2 SYDVKM. The CDR3 DNA is TGTGCCAGCAGCCCTGTGGGGCCCCAGCATTTT. Protein sequence: CASSPVGPQHF.

The chain combines TRBV4-2 with TRBJ2-7; a weak D match, TRBD1 (5 bases). The CDR3 has 17 residues. Germline CDR1 LGHNA, CDR2 YNFKEQ. The V end lost 1 base, the J end lost 0 bases, and 16 bases lay between the germline ends. The CDR3 nucleotides read TGTGCCAGCAGCCAAGGGGGTTTTCAGGGCGGCTCCTACGAGCAGTACTTC. Amino acids: CASSQGGFQGGSYEQYF.

This rearrangement joins TRBV9 to TRBJ2-3, with D maybe TRBD1 (6 bases). Per the germline V gene, CDR1 is SGDLS and CDR2 is YYNGEE. The V gene lost 0 bases and the J gene lost 5 bases, with 16 bases spanning the gap. This CDR3 spans 16 amino acids. The CDR3 loop reads CASSVGVGGSGDTQYF. CDR3 nucleotides: TGTGCCAGCAGCGTAGGTGTTGGGGGCTCGGGAGATACGCAGTATTTT. The entire variable domain, with the rest obtained from reference TRBV9 and TRBJ2-3, is as follows: DSGVTQTPKHLITATGQRVTLRCSPRSGDLSVYWYQQSLDQGLQFLIQYYNGEERAKGNILERFSAQQFPDLHSELNLSSLELGDSALYFCASSVGVGGSGDTQYFGPGTRLTVL.

The rearrangement joins TRBV4-1 to TRBJ2-3, with 10 nucleotides matching TRBD1. Germline loops: CDR1 MGHRA, CDR2 YSYEKL. The CDR3 is 16 residues long. V shed 4 bases and J 3 bases; nucleotides not matched to a gene: 7. Here the CDR3 reads CASSLRDRGATDTQYF. The DNA for the CDR3 is TGCGCCAGCAGCCTTCGGGACAGGGGAGCGACAGATACGCAGTATTTT.

This clone has only a few counts. The V call is TRBV6-1, the J call TRBJ2-7, with D possibly being TRBD1 (5 bases). The CDR3 is made up of 14 amino acids. Germline V gene lookup returns CDR1 MNHNS and CDR2 SASEGT. V was clipped by 1 base and J by 7 bases, with 14 bases between them. For the CDR3, the DNA is TGTGCCAGCAGTGAAGACTTTAGAAGGGGAGAGCAGTACTTC. It codes for CASSEDFRRGEQYF.

CDR3 in DNA: TGTGCCAGCTCCACCAACCGACAGGACAATGAGCAGTTCTTC. The encoded protein is CASSTNRQDNEQFF. This chain joins TRBV18 and TRBJ2-1; D is perhaps TRBD1 (6 bases). Trimming removed 6 bases at V and 5 bases at J, with 14 bases between. The germline V gene encodes CDR1 KGHSH and CDR2 LQKENI. The CDR3 totals 14 residues. Together with reference TRBV18 and TRBJ2-1, the CDR3 gives the full variable domain: NAGVMQNPRHLVRRRGQEARLRCSPMKGHSHVYWYRQLPEEGLKFMVYLQKENIIDESGMPKERFSAEFPKEGPSILRIQQVVRGDSAAYFCASSTNRQDNEQFFGPGTRLTVL.

The chain links TRBV10-3 to TRBJ1-4; unclear D gene. Trimming removed 3 bases at V and 8 bases at J, with 10 bases between. CDR3 length: 13 residues. Germline-derived CDR1 and CDR2 are ENHRY and SYGVKD. This CDR3 reads CAISDGPEEKLFF. Written as DNA, the CDR3 is TGTGCCATCAGTGATGGTCCGGAAGAAAAACTGTTTTTT.

Concerning this clone: The sample contains more than one DNA sequence encoding this CDR3. The chain joins TRBV2 to TRBJ2-3; no clear D. With 6 bases removed from V and 3 bases from J, the gap between germline ends came to 4 bases. The CDR3 has 11 amino acids. Germline V CDR1 and CDR2: SNHLY, FYNNEI. CDR3 DNA sequence: TGTGCCAGCAGGAGAACAGATACGCAGTATTTT. It yields the protein CASRRTDTQYF.